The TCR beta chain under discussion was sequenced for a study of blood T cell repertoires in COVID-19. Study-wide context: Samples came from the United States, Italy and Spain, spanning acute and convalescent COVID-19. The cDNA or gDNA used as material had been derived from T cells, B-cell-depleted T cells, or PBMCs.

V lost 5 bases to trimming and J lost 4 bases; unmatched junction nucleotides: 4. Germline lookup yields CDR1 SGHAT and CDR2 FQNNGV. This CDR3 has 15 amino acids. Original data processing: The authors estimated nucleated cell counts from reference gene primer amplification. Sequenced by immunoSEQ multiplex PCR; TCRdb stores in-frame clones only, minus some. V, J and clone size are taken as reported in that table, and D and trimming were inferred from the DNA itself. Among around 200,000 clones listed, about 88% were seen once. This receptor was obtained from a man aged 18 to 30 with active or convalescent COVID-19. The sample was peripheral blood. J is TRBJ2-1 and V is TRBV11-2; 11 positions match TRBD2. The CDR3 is CASSPRTSGYNEQFF. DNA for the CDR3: TGTGCCAGCAGCCCTAGGACTAGCGGGTACAATGAGCAGTTCTTC.